The rows below give T cell receptor beta chains drawn from one sample of a study of OX40 agonist ivuxolimab in advanced cancers. Assay used: immunoSEQ multiplex PCR; TCRdb lists only in-frame clones, some missing. The profile covers around 60,000 clones, with about 80% appearing a single time and roughly 2% taken by the ten largest. This material consisted of CD4+ or CD8+ T cells sorted from blood, taken in a trial of the OX40 agonist ivuxolimab. The receptors originated from an adult with an advanced solid tumor such as melanoma, head and neck, liver or kidney cancer. CDR3s include the opening cysteine and the closing phenylalanine or tryptophan. Each record gives: clone size, D gene, V gene, J gene, CDR3 protein, CDR3 DNA. The D gene is left open where the match is weak. Clone sizes are given selectively: once, few, many, or a class where the clone is expanded.

clone_size: .; d_call: .; v_call: TRBV29-1; j_call: TRBJ2-3; cdr3_aa: CSVEVGQSTDTQYF; cdr3_nt: TGCAGCGTTGAAGTCGGTCAGTCCACAGATACGCAGTATTTT
clone_size: .; d_call: .; v_call: TRBV11-2; j_call: TRBJ1-1; cdr3_aa: CASSLMGVTEAFF; cdr3_nt: TGTGCCAGCAGCTTAATGGGGGTCACTGAAGCTTTCTTT
clone_size: .; d_call: .; v_call: TRBV7-2; j_call: TRBJ2-3; cdr3_aa: CASSLGPGTDTQYF; cdr3_nt: TGTGCCAGCAGCTTGGGCCCCGGCACAGATACGCAGTATTTT
clone_size: .; d_call: .; v_call: TRBV4-3; j_call: TRBJ1-3; cdr3_aa: CASSQVGSSGNTIYF; cdr3_nt: TGCGCCAGCAGCCAAGTTGGGTCCTCTGGAAACACCATATATTTT
clone_size: .; d_call: .; v_call: TRBV6-5; j_call: TRBJ2-3; cdr3_aa: CASRTGRSDTQYF; cdr3_nt: TGTGCCAGCAGGACAGGGAGGTCGGATACGCAGTATTTT
clone_size: .; d_call: .; v_call: TRBV6-5; j_call: TRBJ2-5; cdr3_aa: CATTNSFGEETQYF; cdr3_nt: TGTGCCACCACCAACTCCTTCGGGGAAGAGACCCAGTACTTC
clone_size: .; d_call: .; v_call: TRBV6-1; j_call: TRBJ1-5; cdr3_aa: CASSEQPLPQPQHF; cdr3_nt: TGTGCCAGCAGTGAACAGCCCCTTCCCCAGCCCCAGCATTTT
clone_size: .; d_call: .; v_call: TRBV7-9; j_call: TRBJ2-5; cdr3_aa: CASSPEMGRETQYF; cdr3_nt: TGTGCCAGCAGCCCAGAGATGGGGAGAGAGACCCAGTACTTC
clone_size: .; d_call: .; v_call: TRBV18; j_call: TRBJ2-2; cdr3_aa: CASSPDLSGELFF; cdr3_nt: TGTGCCAGCTCACCAGATCTGTCCGGGGAGCTGTTTTTT
clone_size: .; d_call: TRBD2; v_call: TRBV7-3; j_call: TRBJ2-7; cdr3_aa: CASSLDSSGSSYEQYF; cdr3_nt: TGTGCCAGCAGCTTAGATTCCAGCGGGAGCTCCTACGAGCAGTACTTC
clone_size: .; d_call: TRBD2; v_call: TRBV2; j_call: TRBJ2-7; cdr3_aa: CASNGYGRVSGEQYF; cdr3_nt: TGTGCCAGCAACGGATACGGGAGGGTTTCGGGGGAGCAGTACTTC
clone_size: few; d_call: .; v_call: TRBV29-1; j_call: TRBJ1-1; cdr3_aa: CSAKDRNTEAFF; cdr3_nt: TGCAGCGCCAAAGACAGGAACACTGAAGCTTTCTTT
clone_size: .; d_call: .; v_call: TRBV28; j_call: TRBJ2-7; cdr3_aa: CASSPVVILTYEQYF; cdr3_nt: TGTGCCAGCAGTCCCGTTGTGATTCTTACCTACGAGCAGTACTTC
clone_size: .; d_call: .; v_call: TRBV5-1; j_call: TRBJ2-3; cdr3_aa: CASSLKDKEGDTQYF; cdr3_nt: TGCGCCAGCAGCTTGAAGGACAAAGAGGGGGATACGCAGTATTTT
clone_size: .; d_call: .; v_call: TRBV2; j_call: TRBJ1-1; cdr3_aa: CASSDEDTLEAFF; cdr3_nt: TGTGCCAGCAGTGATGAGGACACCCTCGAAGCTTTCTTT
clone_size: medium-sized; d_call: TRBD2; v_call: TRBV2; j_call: TRBJ2-7; cdr3_aa: CASSGGSSYEQYF; cdr3_nt: TGTGCCAGCAGCGGGGGGAGCTCCTACGAGCAGTACTTC
clone_size: few; d_call: .; v_call: TRBV4-3; j_call: TRBJ2-7; cdr3_aa: CASSQDFSQRREQYF; cdr3_nt: TGCGCCAGCAGCCAAGATTTTTCTCAGCGTCGGGAGCAGTACTTC
clone_size: once; d_call: TRBD1; v_call: TRBV28; j_call: TRBJ1-2; cdr3_aa: CASSFGTVTYGYTF; cdr3_nt: TGTGCCAGCAGTTTCGGGACAGTGACCTATGGCTACACCTTC
clone_size: .; d_call: TRBD2; v_call: TRBV5-6; j_call: TRBJ2-2; cdr3_aa: CASTRLAGGRTGELFF; cdr3_nt: TGTGCCAGCACGAGACTAGCGGGGGGGCGAACCGGGGAGCTGTTTTTT
clone_size: .; d_call: TRBD2; v_call: TRBV4-2; j_call: TRBJ2-1; cdr3_aa: CASSQEGGGAYNEQFF; cdr3_nt: TGTGCCAGCAGCCAAGAAGGCGGGGGGGCCTACAATGAGCAGTTCTTC
clone_size: .; d_call: TRBD1; v_call: TRBV19; j_call: TRBJ1-1; cdr3_aa: CASSSSGTVGTEAFF; cdr3_nt: TGTGCCAGTAGTAGTTCCGGGACAGTAGGCACTGAAGCTTTCTTT
clone_size: .; d_call: TRBD1; v_call: TRBV30; j_call: TRBJ2-2; cdr3_aa: CAWSTGDRRVGELFF; cdr3_nt: TGTGCCTGGAGTACCGGGGACAGGAGAGTCGGGGAGCTGTTTTTT
clone_size: .; d_call: .; v_call: TRBV7-9; j_call: TRBJ2-6; cdr3_aa: CASSLFSGANVLTF; cdr3_nt: TGTGCCAGCAGCTTATTTTCTGGGGCCAACGTCCTGACTTTC
clone_size: .; d_call: .; v_call: TRBV27; j_call: TRBJ2-3; cdr3_aa: CASSLRSGWADTQYF; cdr3_nt: TGTGCCAGCAGTCTCCGGAGCGGGTGGGCAGATACGCAGTATTTT
clone_size: .; d_call: TRBD2; v_call: TRBV5-1; j_call: TRBJ2-1; cdr3_aa: CASSWGTSESYNEQFF; cdr3_nt: TGCGCCAGCAGCTGGGGGACTAGCGAGTCCTACAATGAGCAGTTCTTC
clone_size: .; d_call: TRBD2; v_call: TRBV5-1; j_call: TRBJ2-3; cdr3_aa: CASSDPSGGTDTQYF; cdr3_nt: TGCGCCAGCAGCGACCCTAGCGGGGGCACAGATACGCAGTATTTT
clone_size: .; d_call: .; v_call: TRBV6-5; j_call: TRBJ2-7; cdr3_aa: CASRPTASYEQYF; cdr3_nt: TGTGCCAGCAGGCCTACAGCTTCCTACGAGCAGTACTTC
clone_size: .; d_call: .; v_call: TRBV5-4; j_call: TRBJ2-7; cdr3_aa: CASSLPGSSYEQYF; cdr3_nt: TGTGCCAGCAGCTTGCCAGGGAGCTCCTACGAGCAGTACTTC
clone_size: .; d_call: TRBD2; v_call: TRBV6-1; j_call: TRBJ2-7; cdr3_aa: CASSSGLAGNYEQYF; cdr3_nt: TGTGCCAGCAGCTCGGGACTAGCGGGAAACTACGAGCAGTACTTC
clone_size: once; d_call: .; v_call: TRBV12-2; j_call: TRBJ1-1; cdr3_aa: CASRLEARARRPNTEAFF; cdr3_nt: TGTGCAAGTCGCTTAGAGGCCAGGGCCCGTAGGCCGAACACTGAAGCTTTCTTT
clone_size: .; d_call: .; v_call: TRBV30; j_call: TRBJ2-1; cdr3_aa: CAWSVARGTYNEQFF; cdr3_nt: TGTGCCTGGAGTGTAGCCAGGGGAACCTACAATGAGCAGTTCTTC
clone_size: .; d_call: .; v_call: TRBV7-9; j_call: TRBJ1-2; cdr3_aa: CASSFSGYGYTF; cdr3_nt: TGTGCCAGCAGCTTTTCAGGGTATGGCTACACCTTC
clone_size: once; d_call: .; v_call: TRBV5-6; j_call: TRBJ2-1; cdr3_aa: CASMTDEQFF; cdr3_nt: TGTGCCAGCATGACTGATGAGCAGTTCTTC
clone_size: .; d_call: .; v_call: TRBV9; j_call: TRBJ2-2; cdr3_aa: CASSGLVANTGELFF; cdr3_nt: TGTGCCAGCAGCGGACTAGTGGCGAACACCGGGGAGCTGTTTTTT
clone_size: once; d_call: .; v_call: TRBV7-6; j_call: TRBJ1-4; cdr3_aa: CASSLGLATNEKLFF; cdr3_nt: TGTGCCAGCAGCTTAGGATTAGCAACTAATGAAAAACTGTTTTTT
clone_size: once; d_call: TRBD2; v_call: TRBV7-8; j_call: TRBJ2-5; cdr3_aa: CASSFRGGGETQYF; cdr3_nt: TGTGCCAGCAGCTTCCGTGGGGGGGGAGAGACCCAGTACTTC